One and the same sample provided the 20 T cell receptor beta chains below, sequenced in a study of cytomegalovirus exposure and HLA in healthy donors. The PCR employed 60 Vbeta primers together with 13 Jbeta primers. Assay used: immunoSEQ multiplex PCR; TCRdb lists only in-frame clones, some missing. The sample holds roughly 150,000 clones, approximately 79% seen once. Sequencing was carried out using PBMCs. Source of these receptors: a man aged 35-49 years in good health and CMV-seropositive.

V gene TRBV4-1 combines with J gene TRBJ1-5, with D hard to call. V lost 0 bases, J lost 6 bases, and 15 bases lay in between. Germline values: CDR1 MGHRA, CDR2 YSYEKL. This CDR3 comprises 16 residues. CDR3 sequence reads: CASSQEGRVRGQPQHF. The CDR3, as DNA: TGCGCCAGCAGCCAAGAGGGGAGGGTACGGGGTCAGCCCCAGCATTTT.

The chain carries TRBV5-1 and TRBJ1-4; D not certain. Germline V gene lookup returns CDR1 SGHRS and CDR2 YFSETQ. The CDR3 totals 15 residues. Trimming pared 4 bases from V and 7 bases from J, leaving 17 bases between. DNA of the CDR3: TGCGCCAGCAGCCGAGGCCCGGGTTCAAGTGAAAAACTGTTTTTT. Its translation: CASSRGPGSSEKLFF.

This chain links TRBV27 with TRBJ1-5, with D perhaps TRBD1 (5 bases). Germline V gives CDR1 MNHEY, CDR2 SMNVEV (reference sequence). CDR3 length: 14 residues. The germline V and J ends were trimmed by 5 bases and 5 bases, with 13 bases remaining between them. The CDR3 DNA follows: TGTGCCAGCAGTCCCTTGGGACTTGATCAGCCCCAGCATTTT. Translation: CASSPLGLDQPQHF.

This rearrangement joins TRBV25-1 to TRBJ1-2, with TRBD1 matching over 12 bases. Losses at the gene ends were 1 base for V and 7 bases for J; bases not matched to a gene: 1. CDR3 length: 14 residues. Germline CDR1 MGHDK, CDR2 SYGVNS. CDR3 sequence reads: CASSEWGQGAGYTF. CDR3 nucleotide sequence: TGTGCCAGCAGTGAATGGGGACAGGGGGCTGGCTACACCTTC.

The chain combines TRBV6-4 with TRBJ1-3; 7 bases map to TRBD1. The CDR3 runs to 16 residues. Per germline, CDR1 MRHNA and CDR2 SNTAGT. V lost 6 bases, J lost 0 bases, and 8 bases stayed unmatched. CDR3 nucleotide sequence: TGTGCCAGCAGATACAGGGGATTGGGCTCTGGAAACACCATATATTTT. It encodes CASRYRGLGSGNTIYF.

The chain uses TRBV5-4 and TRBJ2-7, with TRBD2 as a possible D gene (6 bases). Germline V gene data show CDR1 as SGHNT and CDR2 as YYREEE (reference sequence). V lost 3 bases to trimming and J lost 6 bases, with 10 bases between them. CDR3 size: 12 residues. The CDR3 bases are TGTGCCAGCAGCTACCGGGACTCCGAGCAGTACTTC. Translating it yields CASSYRDSEQYF.

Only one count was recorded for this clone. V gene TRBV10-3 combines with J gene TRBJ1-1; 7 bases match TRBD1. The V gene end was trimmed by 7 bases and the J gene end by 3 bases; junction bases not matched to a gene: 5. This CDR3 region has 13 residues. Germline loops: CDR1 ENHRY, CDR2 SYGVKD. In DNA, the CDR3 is TGTGCCATCACCCAAACAGGGGACACTGAAGCTTTCTTT. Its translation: CAITQTGDTEAFF.

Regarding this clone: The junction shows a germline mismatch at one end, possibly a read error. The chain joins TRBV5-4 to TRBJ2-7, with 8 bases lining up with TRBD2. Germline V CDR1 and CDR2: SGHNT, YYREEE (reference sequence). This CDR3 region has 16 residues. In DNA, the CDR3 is TGTGCCAGCAGTTTGGGGGGCGGGAGGACCCTTTACGAGCAGTACTTC. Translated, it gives CASSLGGGRTLYEQYF.

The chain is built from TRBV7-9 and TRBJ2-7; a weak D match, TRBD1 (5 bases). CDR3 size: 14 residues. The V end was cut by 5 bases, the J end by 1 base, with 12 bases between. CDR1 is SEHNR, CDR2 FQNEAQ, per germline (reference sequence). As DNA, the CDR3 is TGTGCCAGCAGCATTGGGGCCAGTTCCTACGAGCAGTACTTC. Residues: CASSIGASSYEQYF.

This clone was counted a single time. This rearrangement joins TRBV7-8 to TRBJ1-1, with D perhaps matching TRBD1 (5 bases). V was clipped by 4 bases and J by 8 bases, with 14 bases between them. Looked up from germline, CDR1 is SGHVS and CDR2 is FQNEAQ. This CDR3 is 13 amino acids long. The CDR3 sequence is CASSSASGGEAFF. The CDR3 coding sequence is TGTGCCAGCAGCTCGGCGAGTGGGGGGGAAGCTTTCTTT.

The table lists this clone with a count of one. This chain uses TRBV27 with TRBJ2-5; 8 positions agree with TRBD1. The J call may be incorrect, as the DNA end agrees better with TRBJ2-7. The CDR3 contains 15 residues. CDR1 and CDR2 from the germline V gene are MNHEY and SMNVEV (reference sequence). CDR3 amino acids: CASHFSGTGAYEQYF. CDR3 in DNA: TGTGCCAGCCACTTCTCGGGGACAGGAGCATACGAGCAGTACTTC.

CDR3 nucleotide sequence: TGTGCCTGGAGTCTTAACTACGAGCAGTACTTC. Protein: CAWSLNYEQYF. The genes are TRBV30 and TRBJ2-7; D gene ambiguous. With 2 bases removed from V and 3 bases from J, the gap between germline ends came to 5 bases. Germline CDR1 is GTSNPN and CDR2 is SVGIG (reference sequence). This CDR3 region has 11 residues.

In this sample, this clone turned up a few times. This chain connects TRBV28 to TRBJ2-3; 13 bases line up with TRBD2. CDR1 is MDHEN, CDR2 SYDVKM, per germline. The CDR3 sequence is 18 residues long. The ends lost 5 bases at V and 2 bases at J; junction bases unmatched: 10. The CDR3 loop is CASSPIYGLAGDTDTQYF. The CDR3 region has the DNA TGTGCCAGCAGTCCTATATACGGACTAGCGGGGGACACAGATACGCAGTATTTT.

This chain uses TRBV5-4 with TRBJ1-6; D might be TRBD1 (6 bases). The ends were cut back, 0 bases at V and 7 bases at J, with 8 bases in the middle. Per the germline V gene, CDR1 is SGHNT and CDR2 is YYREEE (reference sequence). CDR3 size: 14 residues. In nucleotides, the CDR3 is TGTGCCAGCAGCTTGGAACAGGGAAATTCACCCCTCCACTTT. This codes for CASSLEQGNSPLHF.

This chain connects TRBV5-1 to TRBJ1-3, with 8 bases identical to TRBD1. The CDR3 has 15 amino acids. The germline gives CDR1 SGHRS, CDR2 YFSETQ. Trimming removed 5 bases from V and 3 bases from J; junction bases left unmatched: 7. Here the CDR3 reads CASRAQGDIGNTIYF. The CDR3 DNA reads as TGCGCCAGCAGGGCACAGGGGGACATTGGAAACACCATATATTTT.

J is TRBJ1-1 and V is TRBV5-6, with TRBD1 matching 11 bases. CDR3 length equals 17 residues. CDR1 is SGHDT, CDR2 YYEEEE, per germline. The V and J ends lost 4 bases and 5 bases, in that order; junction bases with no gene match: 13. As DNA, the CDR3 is TGTGCCAGCAGCCACCGGGACAGGGGGTCTCGATGGACTGAAGCTTTCTTT. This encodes CASSHRDRGSRWTEAFF.

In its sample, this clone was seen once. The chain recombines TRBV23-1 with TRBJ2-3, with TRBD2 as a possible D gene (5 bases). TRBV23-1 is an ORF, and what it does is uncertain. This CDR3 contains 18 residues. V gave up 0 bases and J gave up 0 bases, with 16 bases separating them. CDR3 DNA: TGCGCCAGCAGTCAATCGAAATTGGGAGAGTTTAGCACAGATACGCAGTATTTT. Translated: CASSQSKLGEFSTDTQYF.

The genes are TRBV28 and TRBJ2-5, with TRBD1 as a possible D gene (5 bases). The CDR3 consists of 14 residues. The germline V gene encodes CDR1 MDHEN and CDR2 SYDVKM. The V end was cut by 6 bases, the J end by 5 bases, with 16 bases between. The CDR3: CASRLTGAGETQYF. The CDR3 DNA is TGTGCCAGCAGGCTAACTGGGGCCGGGGAGACCCAGTACTTC.

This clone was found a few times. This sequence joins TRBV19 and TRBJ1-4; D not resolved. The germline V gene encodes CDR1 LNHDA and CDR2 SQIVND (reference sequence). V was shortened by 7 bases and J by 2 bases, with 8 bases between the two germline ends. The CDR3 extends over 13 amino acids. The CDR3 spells CASTTSTNEKLFF. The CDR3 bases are TGTGCCAGTACCACATCCACTAATGAAAAACTGTTTTTT. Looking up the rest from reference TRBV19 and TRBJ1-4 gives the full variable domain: DGGITQSPKYLFRKEGQNVTLSCEQNLNHDAMYWYRQDPGQGLRLIYYSQIVNDFQKGDIAEGYSVSREKKESFPLTVTSAQKNPTAFYLCASTTSTNEKLFFGSGTQLSVL.

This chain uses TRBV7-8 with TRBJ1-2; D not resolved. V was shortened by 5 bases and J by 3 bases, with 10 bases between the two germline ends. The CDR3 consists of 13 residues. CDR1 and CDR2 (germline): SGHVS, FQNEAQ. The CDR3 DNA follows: TGTGCCAGCAGCCCCCCCGGGGACTATGGCTACACCTTC. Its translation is CASSPPGDYGYTF.